The present TCR beta chain was sequenced within a study of OX40 agonist ivuxolimab in advanced cancers. Assay: immunoSEQ multiplex PCR; the TCRdb copy retains only in-frame clones and omits some. The data hold around 70,000 clones, with just under 85% observed a single time. V lost 6 bases, J lost 0 bases, and 14 bases lay in between. Germline CDR1 reads SNHLY; CDR2 reads FYNNEI. This CDR3 region has 16 residues. The sample consisted of CD4+ or CD8+ T cells sorted from blood, taken in a trial of the OX40 agonist ivuxolimab. The chain recombines TRBV2 with TRBJ2-2; no reliable D call. This sequence was found in an adult with an advanced solid tumor such as melanoma, head and neck, liver or kidney cancer. The CDR3 sequence: CASRAGPTPNTGELFF. CDR3 bases: TGTGCCAGCAGGGCCGGGCCCACTCCGAACACCGGGGAGCTGTTTTTT.